One sample yielded the 3 T cell receptor beta chains listed below, sequenced in a study of blood T cell repertoires in COVID-19. The repertoire was sequenced with immunoSEQ multiplex PCR; TCRdb's copy has only in-frame clones and lacks some. Of 40,000 to 50,000 clones detected, approximately 86% appear once; the ten largest clones hold 11% to 15%. What was sequenced was peripheral blood. These receptors all come from a human donor in a cohort sampled during active COVID-19.

The gene calls are TRBV6-6 and TRBJ1-1, with a tentative D call TRBD1 (5 bases). From germline, CDR1 is MNHNY and CDR2 SVGAGI (reference sequence). The CDR3 is 13 amino acids. Trimming shortened V by 8 bases and J by 4 bases, and 14 bases separated the two germline ends. The CDR3 DNA sequence: TGTGCCAGCCTAACGACGGGGGTCACTGAAGCTTTCTTT. Translated, it gives CASLTTGVTEAFF.

The count of this clone is one. Different DNA sequences within this sample yield the same CDR3. The chain recombines TRBV3-1 (or the pseudogene TRBV3-2) with TRBJ2-7; TRBD1 matches at 7 bases. After removal of 3 bases from V and 4 bases from J, the junction contained 6 bases not matched to a gene. Looked up from germline, CDR1 is LGHDT and CDR2 is YNNKEL (reference sequence). This CDR3 is built from 14 residues. The CDR3, as DNA: TGTGCCAGCAGCCAGATGACAGGGCCATACGAGCAGTACTTC. It encodes CASSQMTGPYEQYF.

The chain uses TRBV6-5 and TRBJ1-6; D call uncertain. With 6 bases removed from V and 1 base from J, the gap between germline ends came to 10 bases. Germline-derived CDR1 and CDR2 are MNHEY and SVGAGI. CDR3 length equals 15 residues. The CDR3 DNA reads as TGTGCCAGCAGCCCGAGAGAATCCTATAATTCACCCCTCCACTTT. Protein: CASSPRESYNSPLHF.